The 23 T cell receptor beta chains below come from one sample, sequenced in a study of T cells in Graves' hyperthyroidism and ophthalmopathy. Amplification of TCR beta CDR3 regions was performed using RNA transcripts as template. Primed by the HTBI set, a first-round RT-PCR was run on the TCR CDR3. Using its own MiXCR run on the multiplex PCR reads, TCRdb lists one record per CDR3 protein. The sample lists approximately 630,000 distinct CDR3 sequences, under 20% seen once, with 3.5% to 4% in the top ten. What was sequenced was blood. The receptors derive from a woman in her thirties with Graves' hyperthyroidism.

Here the CDR3 reads CSAGDPRIQPQHF. The DNA of the CDR3 is TGCAGTGCAGGGGACCCGCGGATACAGCCCCAGCATTTT. The chain has TRBV20-1 and TRBJ1-5, with D possibly being TRBD1 (5 bases). The CDR3 is made up of 13 amino acids. The V end was cut by 6 bases, the J end by 7 bases, with 16 bases between. CDR1 is DFQATT and CDR2 is SNEGSKA in the germline V gene (reference sequence).

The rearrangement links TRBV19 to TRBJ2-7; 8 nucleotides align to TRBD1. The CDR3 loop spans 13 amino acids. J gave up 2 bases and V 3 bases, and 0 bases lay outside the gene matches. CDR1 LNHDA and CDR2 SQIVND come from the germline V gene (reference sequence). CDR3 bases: TGTGCCAGTAGTATGGGACAGGCCTACGAGCAGTACTTC. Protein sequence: CASSMGQAYEQYF.

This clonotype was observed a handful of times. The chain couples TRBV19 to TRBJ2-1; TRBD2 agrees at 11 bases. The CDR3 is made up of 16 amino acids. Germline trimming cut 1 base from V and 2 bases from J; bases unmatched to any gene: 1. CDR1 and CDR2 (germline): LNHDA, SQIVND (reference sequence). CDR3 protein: CASSIVLAGAYNEQFF. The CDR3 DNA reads TGTGCCAGTAGTATAGTACTAGCGGGAGCCTACAATGAGCAGTTCTTC.

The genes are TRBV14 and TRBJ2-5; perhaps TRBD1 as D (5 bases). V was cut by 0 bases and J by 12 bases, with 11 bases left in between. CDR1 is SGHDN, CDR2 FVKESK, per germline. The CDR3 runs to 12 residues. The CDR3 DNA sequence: TGTGCCAGCAGCCAAGAGGCAGGGTGGAAGTACTTC. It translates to CASSQEAGWKYF.

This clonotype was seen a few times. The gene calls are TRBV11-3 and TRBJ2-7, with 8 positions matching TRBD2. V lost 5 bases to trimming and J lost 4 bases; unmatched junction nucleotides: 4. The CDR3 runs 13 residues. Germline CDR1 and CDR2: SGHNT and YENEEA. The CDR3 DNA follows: TGTGCCAGCAGCCTTAGCGGGGAGTACGAGCAGTACTTC. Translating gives CASSLSGEYEQYF.

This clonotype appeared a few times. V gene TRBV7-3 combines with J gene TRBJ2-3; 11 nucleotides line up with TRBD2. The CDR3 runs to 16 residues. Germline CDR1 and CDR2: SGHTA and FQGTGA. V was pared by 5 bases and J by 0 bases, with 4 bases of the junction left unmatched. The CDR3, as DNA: TGTGCCAGCAGCACGACTAGCGGGGTTAGCACAGATACGCAGTATTTT. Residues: CASSTTSGVSTDTQYF. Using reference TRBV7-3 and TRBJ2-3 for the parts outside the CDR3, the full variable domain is GAGVSQTPSNKVTEKGKYVELRCDPISGHTALYWYRQSLGQGPEFLIYFQGTGAADDSGLPNDRFFAVRPEGSVSTLKIQRTERGDSAVYLCASSTTSGVSTDTQYFGPGTRLTVL.

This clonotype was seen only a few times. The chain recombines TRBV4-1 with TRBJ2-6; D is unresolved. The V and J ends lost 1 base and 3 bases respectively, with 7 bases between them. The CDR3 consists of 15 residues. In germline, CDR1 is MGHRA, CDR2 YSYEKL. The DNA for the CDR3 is TGCGCCAGCAGCCAAGGGGTTAGTGGGGCCAACGTCCTGACTTTC. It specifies CASSQGVSGANVLTF.

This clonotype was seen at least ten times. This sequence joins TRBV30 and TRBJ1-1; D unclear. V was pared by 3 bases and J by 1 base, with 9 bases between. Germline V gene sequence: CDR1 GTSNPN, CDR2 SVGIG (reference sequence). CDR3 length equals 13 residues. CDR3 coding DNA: TGTGCCTGGAGCTGGACGCAGAACACTGAAGCTTTCTTT. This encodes CAWSWTQNTEAFF.

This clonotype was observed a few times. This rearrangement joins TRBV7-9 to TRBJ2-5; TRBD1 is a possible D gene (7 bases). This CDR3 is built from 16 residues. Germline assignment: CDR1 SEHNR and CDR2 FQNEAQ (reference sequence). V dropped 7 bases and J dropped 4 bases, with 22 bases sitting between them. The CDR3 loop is CASTLGGSGRRETQYF. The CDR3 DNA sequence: TGTGCCAGCACGCTAGGGGGCTCTGGGAGGAGAGAGACCCAGTACTTC.

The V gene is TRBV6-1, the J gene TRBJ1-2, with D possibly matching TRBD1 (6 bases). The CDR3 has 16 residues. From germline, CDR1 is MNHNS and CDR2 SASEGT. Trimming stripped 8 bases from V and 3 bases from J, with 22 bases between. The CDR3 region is CASSGRGAFSYYGYTF. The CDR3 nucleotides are TGTGCCAGCTCCGGCCGGGGGGCCTTCTCCTACTATGGCTACACCTTC.

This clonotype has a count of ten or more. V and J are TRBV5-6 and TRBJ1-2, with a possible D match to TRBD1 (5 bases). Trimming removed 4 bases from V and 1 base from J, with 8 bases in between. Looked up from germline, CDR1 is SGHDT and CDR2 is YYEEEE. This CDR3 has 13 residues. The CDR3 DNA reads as TGTGCCAGCAGCGAGGACAATAACTATGGCTACACCTTC. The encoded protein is CASSEDNNYGYTF.

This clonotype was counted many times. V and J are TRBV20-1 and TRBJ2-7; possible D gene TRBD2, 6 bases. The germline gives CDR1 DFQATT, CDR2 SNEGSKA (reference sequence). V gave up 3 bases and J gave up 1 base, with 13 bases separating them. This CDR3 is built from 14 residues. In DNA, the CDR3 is TGCAGTGCTAGTTTGGGCGGGATGTCCTACGAGCAGTACTTC. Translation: CSASLGGMSYEQYF.

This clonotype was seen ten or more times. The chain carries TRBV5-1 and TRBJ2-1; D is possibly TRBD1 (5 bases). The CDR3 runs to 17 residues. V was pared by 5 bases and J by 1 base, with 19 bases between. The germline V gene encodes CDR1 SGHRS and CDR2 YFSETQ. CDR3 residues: CASRSSQGALSYNEQFF. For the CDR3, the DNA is TGCGCCAGCAGGTCGTCTCAGGGCGCCTTATCCTACAATGAGCAGTTCTTC.

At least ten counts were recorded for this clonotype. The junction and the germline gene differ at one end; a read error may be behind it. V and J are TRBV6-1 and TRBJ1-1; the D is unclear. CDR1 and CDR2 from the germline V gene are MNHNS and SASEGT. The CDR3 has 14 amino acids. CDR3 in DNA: TGTGCCAGCAGTGAAGGACGGTCGAACACTGAAACTTTCTTT. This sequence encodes CASSEGRSNTETFF.

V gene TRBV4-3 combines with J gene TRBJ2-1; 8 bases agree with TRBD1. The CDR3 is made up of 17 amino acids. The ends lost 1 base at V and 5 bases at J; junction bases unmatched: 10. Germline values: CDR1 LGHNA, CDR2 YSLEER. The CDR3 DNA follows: TGCGCCAGCAGCCAAGTACTAGGGACAGGACCAGACAATGAGCAGTTCTTC. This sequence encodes CASSQVLGTGPDNEQFF.

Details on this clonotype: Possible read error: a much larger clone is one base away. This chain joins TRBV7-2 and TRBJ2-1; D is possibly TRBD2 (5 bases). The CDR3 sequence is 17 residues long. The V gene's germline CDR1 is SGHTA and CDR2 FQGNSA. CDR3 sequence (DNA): TGTGCCAGCAGCTTAGGAGTGGCGGGCCCCTCCAACAATGAGCAGTTCTTC. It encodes CASSLGVAGPSNNEQFF.

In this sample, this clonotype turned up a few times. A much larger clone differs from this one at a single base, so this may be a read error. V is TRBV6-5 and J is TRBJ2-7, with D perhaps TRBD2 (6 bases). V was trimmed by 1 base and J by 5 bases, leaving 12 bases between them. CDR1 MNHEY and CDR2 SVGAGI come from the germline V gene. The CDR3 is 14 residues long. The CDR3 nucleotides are TGTGCCAGCAGTTACTTGGCGGGGCGCCACGAGCAGTACTTC. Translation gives CASSYLAGRHEQYF.

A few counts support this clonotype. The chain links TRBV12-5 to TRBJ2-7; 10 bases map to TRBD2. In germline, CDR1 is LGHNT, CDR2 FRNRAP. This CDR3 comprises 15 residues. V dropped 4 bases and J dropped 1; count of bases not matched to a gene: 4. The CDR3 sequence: CASGSRTSGSYEQYF. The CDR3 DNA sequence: TGTGCTAGTGGTTCTAGGACTAGCGGTTCCTACGAGCAGTACTTC.

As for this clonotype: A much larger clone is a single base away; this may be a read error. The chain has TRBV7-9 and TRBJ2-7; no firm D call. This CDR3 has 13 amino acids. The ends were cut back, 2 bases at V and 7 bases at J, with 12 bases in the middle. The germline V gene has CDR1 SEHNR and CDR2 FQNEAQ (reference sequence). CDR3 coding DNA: TGTGCCAGCAGCTTAAGACGGCCCGGGGAGCAGTACTTC. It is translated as CASSLRRPGEQYF.

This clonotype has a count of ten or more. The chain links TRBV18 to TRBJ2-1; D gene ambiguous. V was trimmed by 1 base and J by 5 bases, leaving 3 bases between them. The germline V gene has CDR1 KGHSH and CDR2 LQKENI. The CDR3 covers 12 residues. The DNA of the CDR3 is TGTGCCAGCTCACCACATGACAATGAGCAGTTCTTC. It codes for CASSPHDNEQFF.

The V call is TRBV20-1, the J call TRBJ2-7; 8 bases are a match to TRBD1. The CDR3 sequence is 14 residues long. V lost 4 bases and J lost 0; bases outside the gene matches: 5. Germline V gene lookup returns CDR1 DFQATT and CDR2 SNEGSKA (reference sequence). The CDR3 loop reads CSAIGDRSSYEQYF. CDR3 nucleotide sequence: TGCAGTGCTATAGGGGACAGGAGCTCCTACGAGCAGTACTTC.

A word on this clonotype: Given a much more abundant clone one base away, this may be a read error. The CDR3 DNA is TGTGCCAGCAGCCAAGTAGTCCGGGAGCAGCACTTC. Encoded protein: CASSQVVREQHF. The chain carries TRBV3-1 and TRBJ2-7, with D tentatively TRBD2 (6 bases). The CDR3 extends over 12 amino acids. Germline CDR1 and CDR2: LGHDT and YNNKEL (reference sequence).

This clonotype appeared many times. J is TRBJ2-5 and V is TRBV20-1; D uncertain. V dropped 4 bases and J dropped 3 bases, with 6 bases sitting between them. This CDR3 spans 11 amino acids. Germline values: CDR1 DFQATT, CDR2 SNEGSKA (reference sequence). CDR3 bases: TGCAGTGCTAAGCCAAAAGAGACCCAGTACTTC. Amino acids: CSAKPKETQYF.